These T cell receptor beta chains were read from a single sample in a study of blood T cell repertoires in COVID-19. This table comes from immunoSEQ multiplex PCR, and its TCRdb copy is limited to in-frame clones, with some not included. This sample has about 120,000 clones, with roughly 89% found just once. The source material was peripheral blood. The origin of the receptors is a woman between 45 and 60 years old with acute or convalescent COVID-19. Both conserved end residues are part of each CDR3. D genes are given only for firm matches.

V gene: TRBV10-1; D gene: TRBD2; J gene: TRBJ2-1; CDR3 DNA: TGCGCCAGCAGTGAGCGGTGGCGGGGGGGCCAGTTCTTC; CDR3 protein: CASSERWRGGQFF
V gene: TRBV3-1/TRBV3-2; D gene: .; J gene: TRBJ1-2; CDR3 DNA: TGTGCCAGCAGCCAAGATCCGACAGTCTATGGCTACACCTTC; CDR3 protein: CASSQDPTVYGYTF
V gene: TRBV19; D gene: .; J gene: TRBJ2-1; CDR3 DNA: TGTGCCAGTAGTACCCCCCCCACAGGCGACTTCTACAATGAGCAGTTCTTC; CDR3 protein: CASSTPPTGDFYNEQFF
V gene: TRBV19; D gene: .; J gene: TRBJ1-2; CDR3 DNA: TGTGCCAGTAGTACCCCCCCCGACAGTGCCTATGGCTACACCTTC; CDR3 protein: CASSTPPDSAYGYTF
V gene: TRBV6-2/TRBV6-3; D gene: .; J gene: TRBJ2-5; CDR3 DNA: TGTGCCAGCAGTTACTTAGGGGGAGAACCCCAGTACTTC; CDR3 protein: CASSYLGGEPQYF
V gene: TRBV3-1/TRBV3-2; D gene: .; J gene: TRBJ2-7; CDR3 DNA: TGTGCCAGCAGTCGCCGGGACATCGGGTCCTACGAGCAGTACTTC; CDR3 protein: CASSRRDIGSYEQYF
V gene: TRBV18; D gene: TRBD1; J gene: TRBJ1-1; CDR3 DNA: TGTGCCAGCTCGCAAGGGACAGGGAGTCGGACTGAAGCTTTCTTT; CDR3 protein: CASSQGTGSRTEAFF
V gene: TRBV4-1; D gene: .; J gene: TRBJ2-4; CDR3 DNA: TGCGCCAGCAGCCAACCCAACGGGAACATTCAGTACTTC; CDR3 protein: CASSQPNGNIQYF
V gene: TRBV30; D gene: .; J gene: TRBJ2-4; CDR3 DNA: TGTGCCTGGAGTGTTGGGGGGTTGGCCAAAAACATTCAGTACTTC; CDR3 protein: CAWSVGGLAKNIQYF
V gene: TRBV29-1; D gene: .; J gene: TRBJ1-1; CDR3 DNA: TGCAGCGTTGAAGGGGGGGACCAGATGGTCACTGAAGCTTTCTTT; CDR3 protein: CSVEGGDQMVTEAFF
V gene: TRBV25-1; D gene: TRBD1; J gene: TRBJ2-2; CDR3 DNA: TGTGCCAGCAGTGGGGTTGACAGGGCGAACACCGGGGAGCTGTTTTTT; CDR3 protein: CASSGVDRANTGELFF
V gene: TRBV2; D gene: .; J gene: TRBJ1-5; CDR3 DNA: TGTGCCAGCAGGTCCGGACAAAGCAATCAGCCCCAGCATTTT; CDR3 protein: CASRSGQSNQPQHF
V gene: TRBV4-3; D gene: .; J gene: TRBJ1-4; CDR3 DNA: TGCGCCAGCAGCCAAGACCCAGGAATTAATGAAAAACTGTTTTTT; CDR3 protein: CASSQDPGINEKLFF
V gene: TRBV27; D gene: .; J gene: TRBJ2-4; CDR3 DNA: TGTGCCAGCAGTTTAGAGGGAAGTAACATTCAGTACTTC; CDR3 protein: CASSLEGSNIQYF
V gene: TRBV7-9; D gene: .; J gene: TRBJ1-3; CDR3 DNA: TGTGCCAGCAGCTTGGGACAAGGAAACACCATATATTTT; CDR3 protein: CASSLGQGNTIYF